The next 28 T cell receptor beta chains were all read from a single sample in a study of identical twins. TCRdb reprocessed the 5' RACE reads with MiXCR, giving one entry per CDR3 protein. The sample carries more than 200,000 distinct CDR3 sequences, 9.4% recorded once. Material: memory (CD45RO+) T cells sorted from blood. These receptors were taken from a woman in her late teens or twenties in good health.

There are many counts of this clonotype. V usage is TRBV6-1 and J usage is TRBJ2-1, with D unresolved. There are 15 residues in the CDR3. V gave up 4 bases and J gave up 4 bases, with 14 bases separating them. Looked up from germline, CDR1 is MNHNS and CDR2 is SASEGT. The CDR3: CASSALQIPYNEQFF. In DNA form, the CDR3 reads TGTGCCAGCAGTGCCCTCCAGATCCCATACAATGAGCAGTTCTTC.

This clonotype has at least ten counts. The rearrangement uses TRBV4-3 and TRBJ2-1; 16 bases are shared with TRBD2. This CDR3 contains 16 residues. V lost 3 bases, J lost 6 bases, and 2 bases stayed unmatched. The germline V gene has CDR1 LGHNA and CDR2 YSLEER. The CDR3 DNA sequence: TGCGCCAGCAGCCACGGGACTAGCGGGAGGGCCAATGAGCAGTTCTTC. Translating it yields CASSHGTSGRANEQFF.

V and J are TRBV6-1 and TRBJ1-2; the D is unclear. Trimming left V 5 bases short and J 7 bases short, with 11 bases between. Germline V CDR1 and CDR2: MNHNS, SASEGT. The CDR3 is 12 amino acids. CDR3 residues: CASSPPSSGYTF. The CDR3 nucleotides read TGTGCCAGCAGTCCCCCTTCGAGTGGCTACACCTTC.

This clonotype was counted only a few times. This chain joins TRBV24-1 and TRBJ2-7; no clear D gene. Germline lookup yields CDR1 KGHDR and CDR2 SFDVKD. V was pared by 3 bases and J by 3 bases, with 2 bases between. The CDR3 is 11 residues long. In DNA form, the CDR3 reads TGTGCCACCAGTGATAACTACGAGCAGTACTTC. Encoded protein: CATSDNYEQYF.

This clonotype turned up a few times. J is TRBJ2-4 and V is TRBV5-6; 9 bases fit TRBD1. Germline lookup yields CDR1 SGHDT and CDR2 YYEEEE. With V trimmed by 1 base and J by 14 bases, 10 bases remained unmatched. CDR3 length: 14 residues. The CDR3 sequence is CASSLYGQGTREYF. The CDR3 DNA reads TGTGCCAGCAGCTTGTATGGACAGGGGACCCGAGAGTACTTC. The full variable domain, its missing parts supplied by reference TRBV5-6 and TRBJ2-4, is DAGVTQSPTHLIKTRGQQVTLRCSPKSGHDTVSWYQQALGQGPQFIFQYYEEEERQRGNFPDRFSGHQFPNYSSELNVNALLLGDSALYLCASSLYGQGTREYFGAGTRLSVL.

This clonotype was picked up a small number of times. This rearrangement joins TRBV20-1 to TRBJ2-1; 12 bases map to TRBD2. The germline gives CDR1 DFQATT, CDR2 SNEGSKA (reference sequence). V shed 3 bases and J 10 bases; nucleotides not matched to a gene: 7. This CDR3 region has 14 residues. CDR3: CSASRLAGVWEQFF. In DNA, the CDR3 is TGCAGTGCTAGCAGACTAGCGGGGGTATGGGAGCAGTTCTTC.

To note about this clonotype: This may be a read error, as it is one base from a much larger clone. The chain uses TRBV2 and TRBJ2-3; no reliable D call. The CDR3 loop spans 12 amino acids. Germline CDR1 reads SNHLY; CDR2 reads FYNNEI. The CDR3 protein is CASSRAEDTQCF. CDR3 DNA sequence: TGTGCCAGCAGTAGAGCAGAAGATACGCAGTGTTTT.

This clonotype was counted between two and nine times. The V gene is TRBV27, the J gene TRBJ2-6; 7 nucleotides match TRBD1. Germline V gene sequence: CDR1 MNHEY, CDR2 SMNVEV (reference sequence). This CDR3 contains 17 residues. V was clipped by 4 bases and J by 4 bases; unmatched bases: 10. CDR3 in DNA: TGTGCCAGCAGTTCCCTGTACAGGGGAAAGGGGGCCAACGTCCTGACTTTC. This encodes CASSSLYRGKGANVLTF.

The gene calls are TRBV19 and TRBJ1-2; tentative D call: TRBD1 (6 bases). Trimming cost V 5 bases and J 5 bases, with 9 bases left between them. The CDR3 sequence is 12 residues long. Germline values: CDR1 LNHDA, CDR2 SQIVND (reference sequence). CDR3 residues: CASSGGAYGYTF. The DNA for the CDR3 is TGTGCCAGTAGTGGGGGCGCGTATGGCTACACCTTC.

There are many counts of this clonotype. V usage is TRBV12-3 or TRBV12-4 and J usage is TRBJ2-3, with TRBD2 matching over 8 bases. The V segment lost 5 bases and the J segment 1 base; nucleotides outside the gene matches: 8. The length of the CDR3 is 16 residues. The CDR3 region is CASSVTSVGGTDTQYF. For the CDR3, the DNA is TGTGCCAGCAGTGTGACTAGCGTGGGAGGCACAGATACGCAGTATTTT.

This clonotype was counted a few times. The genes are TRBV7-2 and TRBJ2-7; D is undetermined. CDR3 size: 11 residues. Germline V lookup: CDR1 SGHTA, CDR2 FQGNSA. The germline V and J ends were trimmed by 4 bases and 3 bases, with 4 bases remaining between them. CDR3: CASSWYYEQYF. CDR3 in DNA: TGTGCCAGCAGCTGGTACTACGAGCAGTACTTC.

This clonotype was picked up a small number of times. The rearrangement uses TRBV5-1 and TRBJ2-1, with D maybe TRBD2 (7 bases). Germline assignment: CDR1 SGHRS and CDR2 YFSETQ. V shed 7 bases and J shed 6 bases, with 14 bases lying between them. This CDR3 comprises 13 residues. CDR3 loop: CASGSGGPNEQFF. As DNA, the CDR3 is TGCGCCAGCGGATCCGGGGGGCCCAATGAGCAGTTCTTC.

V usage is TRBV3-1 and J usage is TRBJ1-4; D not certain. This CDR3 is 11 amino acids long. Germline CDR1 reads LGHDT; CDR2 reads YNNKEL (reference sequence). V lost 4 bases to trimming and J lost 14 bases, with 11 bases between them. This chain's CDR3 is CASSRGGQLFF. DNA of the CDR3: TGTGCCAGCAGCCGGGGAGGGCAGCTGTTTTTT.

The CDR3 DNA reads TGCGCCAGCAGCTTGTGGGGGGGGGTCTCCTACGAGCAGTACTTC. Translated: CASSLWGGVSYEQYF. V is TRBV5-1 and J is TRBJ2-7, with 7 bases fitting TRBD2. This CDR3 spans 15 amino acids. Germline trimming cut 1 base from V and 0 bases from J; bases unmatched to any gene: 4. Germline V gene lookup returns CDR1 SGHRS and CDR2 YFSETQ.

This clonotype showed up many times. The J gene is TRBJ2-7, the V gene TRBV6-2 or TRBV6-3, with 8 bases that match TRBD1. The CDR3 covers 14 residues. Unmatched junction bases numbered 7, after V lost 6 bases and J lost 3 bases. The germline gives CDR1 MNHEY, CDR2 SVGEGT. The CDR3 loop is CASRTQGALYEQYF. In DNA form, the CDR3 reads TGTGCCAGCAGAACTCAGGGGGCTCTCTACGAGCAGTACTTC.

The chain has TRBV3-1 and TRBJ2-5, with 15 bases that match TRBD2. The J segment lost 5 bases and the V segment lost 4 bases, leaving 2 bases of the junction unmatched. CDR3 size: 15 residues. In germline, CDR1 is LGHDT, CDR2 YNNKEL (reference sequence). In nucleotides, the CDR3 is TGTGCCAGCAGCCCCGGACTAGCGGGAGGGGAGACCCAGTACTTC. Translated: CASSPGLAGGETQYF.

The chain joins TRBV7-8 to TRBJ2-1; 9 bases agree with TRBD2. The CDR3 length is 13 residues. Germline CDR1 and CDR2: SGHVS and FQNEAQ. J gave up 8 bases and V 5 bases, and 4 bases lay outside the gene matches. This CDR3 is CASSGSGGYEQFF. CDR3 nucleotide sequence: TGTGCCAGCAGCGGTAGCGGGGGCTATGAGCAGTTCTTC.

The DNA of the CDR3 is TGTGCCAGCAGTTTTAGGCGGGGGGGAATCTACGAGCAGTACTTC. Its protein is CASSFRRGGIYEQYF. This chain connects TRBV12-3 or TRBV12-4 to TRBJ2-7; 9 bases line up with TRBD2. The CDR3 sequence is 15 residues long. V lost 3 bases to trimming and J lost 3 bases; unmatched junction nucleotides: 6.

The CDR3 protein is CASSLRGRMETQYF. The CDR3 DNA reads TGTGCCAGCAGCTTACGTGGCAGAATGGAGACCCAGTACTTC. The chain employs TRBV7-2 and TRBJ2-5, with D unresolved. The V and J ends lost 2 bases and 5 bases respectively, with 12 bases between them. Germline CDR1 SGHTA, CDR2 FQGNSA. The CDR3 has 14 amino acids.

This clonotype has ten or more counts. V is TRBV12-3 or TRBV12-4 and J is TRBJ2-7, with D maybe TRBD1 (5 bases). V was shortened by 6 bases and J by 2 bases, with 14 bases between the two germline ends. This CDR3 contains 14 residues. The DNA for the CDR3 is TGTGCCAGCAGAGAAGGACACTCGACCTACGAGCAGTACTTC. Its protein is CASREGHSTYEQYF.

The chain uses TRBV5-1 and TRBJ2-7, with no clear D. The CDR3 is made up of 13 amino acids. CDR1 and CDR2 (germline): SGHRS, YFSETQ. Trimming pared 0 bases from V and 3 bases from J, leaving 7 bases between. CDR3: CASSLDPIYEQYF. Here the CDR3 DNA reads TGCGCCAGCAGCTTGGACCCTATCTACGAGCAGTACTTC.

There are a few counts of this clonotype. The genes are TRBV12-3 or TRBV12-4 and TRBJ2-7; TRBD2 matches at 9 bases. V trimming: 7 bases; J trimming: 0 bases; junction bases outside the gene matches: 7. This CDR3 has 15 residues. The CDR3 is CASTLQRGVSYEQYF. The DNA of the CDR3 is TGTGCCAGCACCCTGCAGCGGGGGGTCTCCTACGAGCAGTACTTC.

The chain uses TRBV4-2 and TRBJ2-4; D is possibly TRBD2 (6 bases). The CDR3 contains 16 residues. CDR1 and CDR2 (germline): LGHNA, YNFKEQ. V was clipped by 3 bases and J by 2 bases, with 14 bases between them. The CDR3 loop is CASSHLGGRTKNIQYF. DNA of the CDR3: TGTGCCAGCAGCCACCTGGGGGGACGGACCAAAAACATTCAGTACTTC.

This clonotype was found a few times. This chain joins TRBV7-3 and TRBJ2-1; 13 nucleotides match TRBD2. CDR1 and CDR2 (germline): SGHTA, FQGTGA. The CDR3 runs 15 residues. V lost 6 bases and J lost 9; bases outside the gene matches: 8. The chain's CDR3 is CASSPDRTSGGEQFF. DNA of the CDR3: TGTGCCAGCAGTCCAGATCGGACTAGCGGGGGTGAGCAGTTCTTC.

In its sample, this clonotype was seen a few times. The genes are TRBV2 and TRBJ2-5; 12 bases agree with TRBD2. The CDR3 loop spans 16 amino acids. V lost 6 bases and J lost 1; bases outside the gene matches: 6. The germline gives CDR1 SNHLY, CDR2 FYNNEI. The CDR3 sequence: CASSPLAGGPQETQYF. The CDR3 nucleotides read TGTGCCAGCAGCCCACTAGCGGGGGGACCCCAAGAGACCCAGTACTTC.

This clonotype has more than one count but fewer than ten. V usage is TRBV18 and J usage is TRBJ2-2, with D possibly TRBD2 on 5 matching bases. V lost 3 bases, J lost 7 bases, and 12 bases lay in between. CDR1 and CDR2 from the germline V gene are KGHSH and LQKENI. The CDR3 loop spans 14 amino acids. The CDR3 region has the DNA TGTGCCAGCTCACCTGGATATGAGGGCGGGGAGCTGTTTTTT. Translated, it gives CASSPGYEGGELFF.

This clonotype turned up a few times. The genes are TRBV3-1 and TRBJ1-1; D possibly corresponds to TRBD1 (5 bases). Germline assignment: CDR1 LGHDT and CDR2 YNNKEL (reference sequence). The V end was cut by 1 base, the J end by 5 bases, with 8 bases between. This CDR3 spans 13 amino acids. The CDR3 DNA reads as TGTGCCAGCAGCCAAGGCAGGGTAACTGAAGCTTTCTTT. It is translated as CASSQGRVTEAFF.

This clonotype was seen a few times. This chain connects TRBV7-9 to TRBJ1-2, with 7 positions matching TRBD1. Per the germline V gene, CDR1 is SEHNR and CDR2 is FQNEAQ (reference sequence). The CDR3 runs 13 residues. J gave up 6 bases and V 1 base, and 2 bases lay outside the gene matches. The DNA for the CDR3 is TGTGCCAGCAGCTTAGAAGGGGGCAATGGCTACACCTTC. Amino acid sequence: CASSLEGGNGYTF.